This T cell receptor beta chain was profiled in a study of cytomegalovirus exposure and HLA in healthy donors. On the study more broadly: In terms of ancestry, the Caucasian-associated cluster contained 80% to 90% of the 350 to 450 genotyped donors. Study results and limitations: Whilst most TCR sequences proved rare, a subset of public TCRs occurred across many donors. Analyzed later, most CMV-associated TCR beta chains appeared HLA-restricted.

In regard to this clone: The target antigen is unknown.

PCR amplification relied on 60 Vbeta primers (plus 13 Jbeta primers). The method was immunoSEQ multiplex PCR; TCRdb's version includes in-frame clones alone and lacks a portion of them. The sample holds around 99,000 clones; roughly 70% are singletons and the top ten take roughly 15%. The length of the CDR3 is 14 residues. Germline CDR1 reads SGHDT; CDR2 reads YYEEEE. Trimming took 5 bases from V and 1 from J, leaving 12 bases between them. The sequencing input was PBMCs. The chain couples TRBV5-6 to TRBJ2-5; no reliable D call. This receptor was taken from a woman aged 40 to 49 in good health and CMV-seropositive. CDR3 residues: CASRRLESQETQYF. CDR3 nucleotide sequence: TGTGCCAGCAGGCGGCTCGAGAGCCAAGAGACCCAGTACTTC.